This T cell receptor beta chain was retrieved from a study of T cell repertoires in cytomegalovirus infection. TCRdb re-derived calls from the reads in MiXCR, one entry per CDR3 protein. The data contain 160,000 or so distinct CDR3 sequences, around a quarter of them singletons. This clonotype has a handful of counts. CDR3 size: 17 residues. In germline, CDR1 is LGHNA, CDR2 YSLEER. V dropped 4 bases and J dropped 0; count of bases not matched to a gene: 6. The J gene is TRBJ2-1, the V gene TRBV4-3; 10 positions match TRBD2. The clonotype originates from a human donor in good health (CMV status not recorded). Some clones in this sample may be carry-over from other donors' samples. The sample taken for sequencing was PBMCs. CDR3 sequence (DNA): TGCGCCAGCAGCCGAGGACTAGCGGTGAGCTCCTACAATGAGCAGTTCTTC. This translates into CASSRGLAVSSYNEQFF.